This TCR beta chain was sequenced for a study of T cell changes during pregnancy in multiple sclerosis. The junction had 2 bases not matched to a gene; V was cut back by 3 bases and J by 4 bases. Germline assignment: CDR1 SGHVS and CDR2 FQNEAQ. This CDR3 contains 15 residues. Here immunoSEQ multiplex PCR was the method, and the copy in TCRdb shows in-frame clones only, minus some. The top ten clones hold around 2.3% of a sample with approximately 100,000 clones, around 93% of them seen once. The sequence came from a female donor with multiple sclerosis, enrolled in a pregnancy study. The starting material was peripheral blood, obtained in the third trimester of pregnancy. The chain has TRBV7-8 and TRBJ2-1; 11 bases map to TRBD2. The CDR3 loop reads CASSLGLADYNEQFF. In DNA, the CDR3 is TGTGCCAGCAGCTTGGGACTAGCGGATTACAATGAGCAGTTCTTC.